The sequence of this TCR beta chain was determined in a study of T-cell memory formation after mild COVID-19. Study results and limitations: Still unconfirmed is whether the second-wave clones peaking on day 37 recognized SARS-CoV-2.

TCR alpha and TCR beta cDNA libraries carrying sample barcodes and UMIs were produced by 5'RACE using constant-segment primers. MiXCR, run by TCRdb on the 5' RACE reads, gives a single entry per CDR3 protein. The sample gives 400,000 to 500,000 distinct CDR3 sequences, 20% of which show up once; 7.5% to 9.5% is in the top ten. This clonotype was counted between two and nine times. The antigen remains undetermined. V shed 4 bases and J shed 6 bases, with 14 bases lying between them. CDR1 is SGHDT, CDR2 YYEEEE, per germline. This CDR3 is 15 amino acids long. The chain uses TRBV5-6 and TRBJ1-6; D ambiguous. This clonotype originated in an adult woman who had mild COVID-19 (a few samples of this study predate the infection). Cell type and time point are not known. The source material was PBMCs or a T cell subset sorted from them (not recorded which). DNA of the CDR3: TGTGCCAGCAGCCCGGGGTTACTGGTTAATTCACCCCTCCACTTT. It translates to CASSPGLLVNSPLHF.